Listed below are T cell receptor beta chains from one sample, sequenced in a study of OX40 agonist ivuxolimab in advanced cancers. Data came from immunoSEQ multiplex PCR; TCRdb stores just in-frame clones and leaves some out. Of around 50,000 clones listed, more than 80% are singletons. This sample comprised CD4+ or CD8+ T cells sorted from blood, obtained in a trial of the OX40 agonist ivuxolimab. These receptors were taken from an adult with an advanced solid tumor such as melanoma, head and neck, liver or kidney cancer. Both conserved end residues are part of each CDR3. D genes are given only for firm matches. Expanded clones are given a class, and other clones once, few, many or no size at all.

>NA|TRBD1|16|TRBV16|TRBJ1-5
CASSPWDSLGNQPQHF
TGTGCCAGCAGTCCTTGGGACAGCCTAGGGAATCAGCCCCAGCATTTT
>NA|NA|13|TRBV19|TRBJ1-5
CASSHGGRQPQHF
TGTGCCAGTAGTCACGGGGGGAGGCAGCCCCAGCATTTT
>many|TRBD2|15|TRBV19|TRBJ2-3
CASSTSGTRGDTQYF
TGTGCCAGTAGTACCTCCGGGACTAGAGGGGATACGCAGTATTTT
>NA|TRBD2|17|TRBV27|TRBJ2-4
CASSFAETSGNKNIQYF
TGTGCCAGCAGTTTCGCTGAGACTAGCGGTAACAAAAACATTCAGTACTTC
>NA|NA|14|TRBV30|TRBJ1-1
CAWSHTGAHTEAFF
TGTGCCTGGAGTCACACGGGGGCTCACACTGAAGCTTTCTTT
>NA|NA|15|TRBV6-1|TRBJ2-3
CASNAGQITTDTQYF
TGTGCCAGCAACGCGGGACAGATTACCACAGATACGCAGTATTTT
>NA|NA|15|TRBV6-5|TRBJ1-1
CASSLRGVGPPEAFF
TGTGCCAGCAGCCTCCGAGGCGTGGGACCCCCTGAAGCTTTCTTT
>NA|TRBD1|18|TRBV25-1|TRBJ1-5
CATPISGQASGGDQPQHF
TGTGCCACTCCTATCTCGGGACAGGCCTCGGGGGGCGATCAGCCCCAGCATTTT
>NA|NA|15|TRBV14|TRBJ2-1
CASSQEGTVRNEQFF
TGTGCCAGCAGCCAAGAGGGGACGGTGAGAAATGAGCAGTTCTTC
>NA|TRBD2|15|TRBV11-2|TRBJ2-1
CASSLGTSGSNEQFF
TGTGCCAGCAGCTTAGGGACTAGCGGGAGCAATGAGCAGTTCTTC
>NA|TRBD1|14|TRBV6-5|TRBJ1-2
CASGYRGYGHGYTF
TGTGCCAGCGGGTACAGGGGGTATGGTCATGGCTACACCTTC
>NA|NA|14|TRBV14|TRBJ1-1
CASSQFPWRTEAFF
TGTGCCAGCAGCCAATTCCCCTGGCGTACTGAAGCTTTCTTT
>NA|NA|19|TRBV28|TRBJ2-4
CASSSTGTLPYLAKNIQYF
TGTGCCAGCAGTTCCACGGGGACTCTCCCATACCTAGCCAAAAACATTCAGTACTTC
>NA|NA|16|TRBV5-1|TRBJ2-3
CASSPGLNSGADTQYF
TGCGCCAGCAGCCCTGGTCTGAACTCGGGTGCAGATACGCAGTATTTT
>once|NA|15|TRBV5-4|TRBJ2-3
CASSPTEWASGTEYF
NA
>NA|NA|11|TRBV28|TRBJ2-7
CASSSNYEQYF
TGTGCCAGCAGTTCAAACTACGAGCAGTACTTC
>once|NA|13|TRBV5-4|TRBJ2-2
CASSLDRGRELFF
TGTGCCAGCAGCTTGGACCGGGGACGGGAGCTGTTTTTT
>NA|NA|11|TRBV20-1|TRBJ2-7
CSARKSYEQYF
TGCAGTGCTAGAAAGAGTTACGAGCAGTACTTC
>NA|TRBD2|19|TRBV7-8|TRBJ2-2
CARRRAGAGGLVNTGELFF
TGTGCCCGCCGCCGGGCGGGGGCGGGGGGACTAGTAAACACCGGGGAGCTGTTTTTT
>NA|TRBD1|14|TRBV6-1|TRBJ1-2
CASSLPAGGYGYTF
TGTGCCAGCAGTCTCCCGGCAGGGGGCTATGGCTACACCTTC
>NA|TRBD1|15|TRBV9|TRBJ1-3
CASSVGQGGYTTIYF
TGTGCCAGCAGCGTAGGACAGGGAGGATATACCACCATATATTTT
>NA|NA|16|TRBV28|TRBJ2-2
CASSPPGLFNSGELFF
TGTGCCAGCAGTCCGCCGGGACTCTTCAACTCCGGGGAGCTGTTTTTT
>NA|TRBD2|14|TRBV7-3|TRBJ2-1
CASSHSGRWNEQFF
TGTGCCAGCAGCCATAGCGGGAGGTGGAATGAGCAGTTCTTC
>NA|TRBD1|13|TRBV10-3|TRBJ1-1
CAIRGTENTEAFF
TGTGCCATCAGAGGGACAGAGAACACTGAAGCTTTCTTT
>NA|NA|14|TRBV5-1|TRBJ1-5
CASSPLSPNQPQHF
TGCGCCAGCAGCCCCCTCTCTCCGAATCAGCCCCAGCATTTT
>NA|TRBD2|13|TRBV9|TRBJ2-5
CASSPSGRETQYF
TGTGCCAGCAGCCCCAGCGGGAGGGAGACCCAGTACTTC
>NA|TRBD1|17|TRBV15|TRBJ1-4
CATSRGRWDRLNEKLFF
TGTGCCACCAGCAGAGGGAGATGGGACAGGCTAAATGAAAAACTGTTTTTT
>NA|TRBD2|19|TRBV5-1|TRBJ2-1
CASSQQFSGRASATNEQFF
TGCGCCAGCAGCCAGCAATTTAGCGGGAGGGCCTCGGCCACCAATGAGCAGTTCTTC
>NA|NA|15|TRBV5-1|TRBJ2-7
CASSLFNRDSYEQYF
TGTGCCAGCAGCTTATTTAACAGAGACTCCTACGAGCAGTACTTC
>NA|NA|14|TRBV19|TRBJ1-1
CASSSGGPVREAFF
TGTGCCAGTAGTAGTGGAGGCCCCGTCCGTGAAGCTTTCTTT
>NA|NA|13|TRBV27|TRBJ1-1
CASRSGTIRTAFF
TGTGCCAGCAGGTCCGGGACTATCAGAACGGCTTTCTTT
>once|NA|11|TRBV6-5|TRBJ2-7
CASSPRYEQYF
TGTGCCAGCAGTCCCCGTTACGAGCAGTACTTC
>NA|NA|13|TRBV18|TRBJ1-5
CASSPGTNQPQHF
TGTGCCAGCTCACCAGGGACCAATCAGCCCCAGCATTTT
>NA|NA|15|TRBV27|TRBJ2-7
CASSGPTGWSYEQYF
TGTGCCAGCAGTGGACCGACAGGTTGGTCCTACGAGCAGTACTTC
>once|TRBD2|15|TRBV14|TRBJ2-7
CASSQTSGTLHEQYF
TGTGCCAGCAGCCAGACTAGCGGGACCCTCCACGAGCAGTACTTC
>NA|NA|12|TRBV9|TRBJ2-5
CASSVGGETQYF
TGTGCCAGCAGCGTAGGAGGGGAGACCCAGTACTTC
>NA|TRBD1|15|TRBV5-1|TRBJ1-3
CASSFDRVSGNTIYF
TGCGCCAGCAGCTTCGACAGGGTCTCTGGAAACACCATATATTTT
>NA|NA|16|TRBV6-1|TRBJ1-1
CASSENAYGANTEAFF
TGTGCCAGCAGTGAAAATGCTTATGGGGCGAACACTGAAGCTTTCTTT
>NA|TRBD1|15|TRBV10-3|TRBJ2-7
CAISEPGQSTYEQYF
TGTGCCATCAGTGAACCGGGACAGTCGACCTACGAGCAGTACTTC
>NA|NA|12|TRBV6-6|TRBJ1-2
CASKRGTYGYTF
TGTGCCAGCAAGCGGGGCACCTATGGCTACACCTTC
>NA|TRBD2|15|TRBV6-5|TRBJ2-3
CASGFSGMSTDTQYF
TGTGCCAGCGGTTTTAGCGGGATGAGCACAGATACGCAGTATTTT
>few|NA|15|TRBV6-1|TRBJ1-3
CASSEYGPAINTIYF
TGTGCCAGCAGTGAATACGGGCCAGCGATAAACACCATATATTTT
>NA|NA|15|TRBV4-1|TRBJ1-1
CASSQSPDRDTEAFF
TGCGCCAGCAGCCAATCACCAGACCGCGACACTGAAGCTTTCTTT
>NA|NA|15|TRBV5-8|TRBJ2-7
CASSAPGQGANEQYF
TGTGCCAGCAGCGCACCGGGACAAGGGGCCAACGAGCAGTACTTC
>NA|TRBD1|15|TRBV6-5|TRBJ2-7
CASSRGQGVSYEQYF
TGTGCCAGCAGTAGGGGACAGGGGGTCTCCTACGAGCAGTACTTC
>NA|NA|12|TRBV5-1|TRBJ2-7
CASSGGPYEQYF
TGCGCCAGCAGCGGGGGGCCCTACGAGCAGTACTTC
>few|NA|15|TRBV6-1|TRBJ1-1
CASSELATGNTEAFF
TGTGCCAGCAGTGAGTTGGCGACCGGGAACACTGAAGCTTTCTTT